Detailed here is one TCR beta chain. These data belong to a study of blood T cell repertoires in COVID-19. CDR3 length equals 14 residues. Germline V lookup: CDR1 SGHTS, CDR2 YDEGEE. Trimming took off 3 bases at V and 6 bases at J, with 13 bases between the two ends. The data were produced by immunoSEQ multiplex PCR, yet TCRdb's version contains in-frame clones alone and is incomplete. The sample contains around 250,000 clones, about 82% of which appear only once. This TCR came from a man older than 75 with acute or convalescent COVID-19. The rearrangement uses TRBV5-8 and TRBJ2-1, with D possibly matching TRBD2 (5 bases). The sequencing sample was made of peripheral blood. The CDR3 reads CASSSGGQFNEQFF. DNA of the CDR3: TGTGCCAGCAGCTCGGGCGGGCAATTCAATGAGCAGTTCTTC.